The next 10 T cell receptor beta chains were all read from a single sample in a study of shared clonotypes between healthy human individuals. CD45RO negativity and positive selection for CCR7 defined naive CD8 cells, a population that excluded terminally differentiated effector memory CD45RA+ cells. Data came from immunoSEQ multiplex PCR; TCRdb stores just in-frame clones and leaves some out. Here the sample spans roughly 650,000 clones, around 96% being singletons. The specimen sequenced was naive CD8+ T cells sorted from blood. The source is a woman in her thirties in good health.

The chain links TRBV27 to TRBJ2-7; 14 bases map to TRBD2. Germline CDR1 and CDR2: MNHEY and SMNVEV (reference sequence). This CDR3 is 16 amino acids long. V lost 6 bases to trimming and J lost 6 bases; unmatched junction nucleotides: 10. The CDR3 DNA reads as TGTGCCAGCAGCCGCGGGACTAGCGGGAGAGGGCGCGAGCAGTACTTC. Protein sequence: CASSRGTSGRGREQYF.

The chain is built from TRBV28 and TRBJ1-2, with D perhaps matching TRBD1 (6 bases). From germline, CDR1 is MDHEN and CDR2 SYDVKM. The CDR3 consists of 13 residues. V was clipped by 11 bases and J by 4 bases, with 17 bases between them. CDR3 sequence: CAGLGGGSYGYTF. DNA of the CDR3: TGTGCCGGCCTCGGGGGGGGCAGCTATGGCTACACCTTC.

The chain uses TRBV11-3 and TRBJ2-3; tentatively, D is TRBD2 (6 bases). The V end was cut by 4 bases, the J end by 0 bases, with 8 bases between. The CDR3 has 14 amino acids. In germline, CDR1 is SGHNT, CDR2 YENEEA. CDR3 in DNA: TGTGCCAGCAGCTCAAGCGGGAGCACAGATACGCAGTATTTT. It translates to CASSSSGSTDTQYF.

The V and J genes are TRBV19 and TRBJ1-1; 7 bases agree with TRBD1. V was pared by 2 bases and J by 0 bases, with 0 bases of the junction left unmatched. The CDR3 runs to 14 residues. Germline CDR1 is LNHDA and CDR2 is SQIVND (reference sequence). The chain's CDR3 is CASSIQGVNTEAFF. CDR3 nucleotides: TGTGCCAGTAGTATACAGGGGGTGAACACTGAAGCTTTCTTT.

The V and J genes are TRBV2 and TRBJ2-7; TRBD2 matches 8 bases. CDR1 and CDR2 (germline): SNHLY, FYNNEI. CDR3 length: 15 amino acids. The ends lost 2 bases at V and 0 bases at J; junction bases unmatched: 3. The CDR3 DNA reads as TGTGCCAGCAGTGAAACGGGAGGGAGCTCCTACGAGCAGTACTTC. Translation: CASSETGGSSYEQYF.

The chain carries TRBV15 and TRBJ2-1, with 9 bases aligning to TRBD2. The CDR3 extends over 16 amino acids. The germline gives CDR1 LNHNV, CDR2 YYDKDF (reference sequence). Trimming at V came to 0 bases and at J to 6 bases, leaving 6 bases not matched to a gene. The CDR3 DNA reads TGTGCCACCAGCAGAGATTTCGCGGGAGGGCTCAATGAGCAGTTCTTC. This sequence encodes CATSRDFAGGLNEQFF.

The chain couples TRBV10-1 to TRBJ2-7; 8 nucleotides match TRBD2. The CDR3 is 14 amino acids. CDR1 and CDR2 from the germline V gene are WNHNN and SYGVQD (reference sequence). The V gene end was trimmed by 9 bases and the J gene end by 2 bases; junction bases not matched to a gene: 9. This chain's CDR3 is CARNTSGFTYEQYF. In nucleotides, the CDR3 is TGCGCCAGGAATACTAGCGGCTTTACCTACGAGCAGTACTTC.

The V gene is TRBV29-1, the J gene TRBJ1-1; the D gene is possibly TRBD1 (6 bases). V lost 6 bases and J lost 2, with 13 bases in between. The CDR3 runs to 13 residues. Looked up from germline, CDR1 is SQVTM and CDR2 is ANQGSEA. In nucleotides, the CDR3 is TGCAGCGTCCCCACAGGGAGTAACACTGAAGCTTTCTTT. It specifies CSVPTGSNTEAFF.

The chain combines TRBV6-5 with TRBJ1-5; D gene unclear. Per germline, CDR1 MNHEY and CDR2 SVGAGI. The CDR3 runs to 14 residues. V lost 0 bases and J lost 3, with 6 bases in between. CDR3 protein: CASSYSSINQPQHF. The CDR3, as DNA: TGTGCCAGCAGTTACTCGAGTATCAATCAGCCCCAGCATTTT.

This chain connects TRBV5-1 to TRBJ2-3; D is possibly TRBD2 (6 bases). Between the trimmed V and J ends, which lost 0 bases and 4 bases, there was a span of 6 bases. The germline gives CDR1 SGHRS, CDR2 YFSETQ. The CDR3 is made up of 13 amino acids. Written as DNA, the CDR3 is TGCGCCAGCAGCTTGGCGGGGGCAGATACGCAGTATTTT. Its protein product is CASSLAGADTQYF.